This T cell receptor (beta chain) originates from a study of cytomegalovirus exposure and HLA in healthy donors. Study-level information: From donors who were HLA-typed, an early data release held 70 million to 90 million unique TCRs.

The CDR3 consists of 15 residues. Losses at the gene ends were 6 bases for V and 0 bases for J; bases not matched to a gene: 7. Germline CDR1 is SGDLS and CDR2 is YYNGEE. 60 Vbeta and 13 Jbeta primers were used in PCR. Using immunoSEQ multiplex PCR, the repertoire was profiled, and TCRdb retains in-frame clones only, with some absent. This sample's clone table lists approximately 120,000 clones. Sequencing input: PBMCs. This sequence originates from a man aged 35 to 55 in good health and CMV-seronegative. The chain couples TRBV9 to TRBJ2-3, with 7 bases lining up with TRBD2. CDR3 DNA: TGTGCCAGCAATCGGGGAGGGACGAGCACAGATACGCAGTATTTT. Protein product: CASNRGGTSTDTQYF.